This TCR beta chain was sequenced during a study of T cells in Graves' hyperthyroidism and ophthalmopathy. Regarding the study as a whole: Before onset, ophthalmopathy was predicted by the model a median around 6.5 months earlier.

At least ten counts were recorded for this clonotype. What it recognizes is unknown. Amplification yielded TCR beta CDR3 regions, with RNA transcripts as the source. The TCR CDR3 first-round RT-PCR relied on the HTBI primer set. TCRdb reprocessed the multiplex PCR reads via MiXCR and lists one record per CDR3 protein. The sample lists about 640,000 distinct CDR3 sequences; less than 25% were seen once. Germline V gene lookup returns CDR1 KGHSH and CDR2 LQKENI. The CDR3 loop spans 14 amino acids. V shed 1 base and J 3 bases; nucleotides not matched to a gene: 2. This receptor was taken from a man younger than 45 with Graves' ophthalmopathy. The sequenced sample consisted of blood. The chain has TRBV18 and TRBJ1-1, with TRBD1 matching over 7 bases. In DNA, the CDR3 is TGTGCCAGCTCACCACGAGGACAGGACACTGAAGCTTTCTTT. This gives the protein CASSPRGQDTEAFF.